Described below is a single T cell receptor beta chain sequence and its context. This specimen belongs to a study of T cells in narcolepsy. Repertoires were generated with immunoSEQ multiplex PCR, while TCRdb's copy carries only in-frame clones and drops some. This sample has around 30,000 clones, with around 79% found just once. V shed 6 bases and J 4 bases; nucleotides not matched to a gene: 9. The CDR3 spans 15 residues. Germline CDR1 reads SGHAT; CDR2 reads FQNNGV. The sequenced sample consisted of memory (CD45RA-) CD4+ T cells from blood. The sequence derives from a human donor in good health. The chain recombines TRBV11-2 with TRBJ1-1; 9 bases align to TRBD1. The CDR3 sequence is CASSSLQGAGTEAFF. CDR3 bases: TGTGCCAGCAGTTCTTTACAGGGGGCTGGCACTGAAGCTTTCTTT.